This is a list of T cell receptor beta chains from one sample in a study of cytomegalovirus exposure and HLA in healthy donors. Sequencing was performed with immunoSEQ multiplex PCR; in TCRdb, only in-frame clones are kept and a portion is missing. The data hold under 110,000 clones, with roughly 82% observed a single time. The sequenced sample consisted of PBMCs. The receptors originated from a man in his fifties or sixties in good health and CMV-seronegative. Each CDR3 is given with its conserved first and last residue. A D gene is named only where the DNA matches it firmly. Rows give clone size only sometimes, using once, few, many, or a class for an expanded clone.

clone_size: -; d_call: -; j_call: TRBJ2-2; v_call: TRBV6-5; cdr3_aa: CASSSPTVGAAGELFF; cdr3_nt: TGTGCCAGCAGTTCCCCGACGGTGGGGGCGGCCGGGGAGCTGTTTTTT
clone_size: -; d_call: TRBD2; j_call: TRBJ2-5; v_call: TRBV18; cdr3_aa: CASSSVVAGGPETQYF; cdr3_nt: TGTGCCAGCTCATCCGTGGTAGCGGGAGGGCCGGAGACCCAGTACTTC
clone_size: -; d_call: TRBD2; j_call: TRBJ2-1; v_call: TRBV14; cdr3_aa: CASSFGLAGGGYNEQFF; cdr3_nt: TGTGCCAGCAGCTTCGGACTAGCGGGAGGAGGTTACAATGAGCAGTTCTTC
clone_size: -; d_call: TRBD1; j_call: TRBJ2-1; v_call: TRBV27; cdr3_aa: CASSSWGQGAQEQFF; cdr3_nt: TGTGCCAGCAGCTCGTGGGGACAGGGGGCGCAAGAGCAGTTCTTC
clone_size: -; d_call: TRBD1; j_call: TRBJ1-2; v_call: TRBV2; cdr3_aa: CARGPGQENYGYTF; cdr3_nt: TGTGCCAGAGGTCCGGGACAGGAGAACTATGGCTACACCTTC
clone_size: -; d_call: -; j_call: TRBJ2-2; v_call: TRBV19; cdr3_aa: CASSIGQVNTGELFF; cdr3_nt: TGTGCCAGTAGTATAGGACAGGTCAACACCGGGGAGCTGTTTTTT
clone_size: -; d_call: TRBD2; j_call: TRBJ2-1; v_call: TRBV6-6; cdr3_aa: CASSPPSGSYYNEQFF; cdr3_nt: TGTGCCAGCAGTCCGCCTAGCGGGAGTTATTACAATGAGCAGTTCTTC
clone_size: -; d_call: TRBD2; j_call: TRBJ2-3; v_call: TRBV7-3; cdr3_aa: CASSLSGVGDTQYF; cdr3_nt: TGTGCCAGCAGCCTCAGCGGGGTGGGAGATACGCAGTATTTT
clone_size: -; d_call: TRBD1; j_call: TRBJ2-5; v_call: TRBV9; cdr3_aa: CASSPARAGGIETQYF; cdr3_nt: TGTGCCAGCAGCCCCGCGAGGGCAGGGGGCATAGAGACCCAGTACTTC
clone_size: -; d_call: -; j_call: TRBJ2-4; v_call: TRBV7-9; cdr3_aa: CASSLGSRNIQYF; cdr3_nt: TGTGCCAGCAGCTTAGGGTCGAGAAACATTCAGTACTTC
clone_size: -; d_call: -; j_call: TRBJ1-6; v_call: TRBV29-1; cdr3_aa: CSVCRTEDNSPLHF; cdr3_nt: TGCAGCGTTTGTCGGACAGAAGATAATTCACCCCTCCACTTT
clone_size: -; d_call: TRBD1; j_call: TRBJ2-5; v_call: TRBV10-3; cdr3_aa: CAIRRQGETQYF; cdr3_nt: TGTGCCATCAGGAGACAGGGGGAGACCCAGTACTTC
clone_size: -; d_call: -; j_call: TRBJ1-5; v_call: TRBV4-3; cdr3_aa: CASSQDKQGGQPQHF; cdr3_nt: TGCGCCAGCAGCCAAGATAAACAGGGCGGTCAGCCCCAGCATTTT
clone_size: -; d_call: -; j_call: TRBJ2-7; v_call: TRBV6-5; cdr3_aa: CASSYSGIEDEQYF; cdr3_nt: TGTGCCAGCAGTTACTCAGGAATAGAGGACGAGCAGTACTTC
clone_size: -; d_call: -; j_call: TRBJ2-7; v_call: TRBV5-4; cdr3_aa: CASSLPLASRSPYEQYF; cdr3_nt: TGTGCCAGCAGCCTACCCCTTGCTAGCCGAAGCCCCTACGAGCAGTACTTC
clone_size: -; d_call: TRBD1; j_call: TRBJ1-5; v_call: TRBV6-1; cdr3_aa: CASTGGGTGEQPQHF; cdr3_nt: TGTGCCAGCACCGGGGGGGGGACAGGGGAGCAGCCCCAGCATTTT
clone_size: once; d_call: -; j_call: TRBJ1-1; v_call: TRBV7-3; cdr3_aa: CASSPGGRNTEAFF; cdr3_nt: TGTGCCAGCAGCCCCGGGGGACGGAACACTGAAGCTTTCTTT
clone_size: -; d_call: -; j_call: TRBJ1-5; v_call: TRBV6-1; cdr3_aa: CASCRNPGEQPQHF; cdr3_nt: TGTGCCAGCTGCCGAAACCCTGGGGAGCAGCCCCAGCATTTT
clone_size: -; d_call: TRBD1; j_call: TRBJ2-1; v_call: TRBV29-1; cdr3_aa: CSVTDRGQYNEQFF; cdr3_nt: TGCAGCGTCACCGACAGGGGGCAATACAATGAGCAGTTCTTC
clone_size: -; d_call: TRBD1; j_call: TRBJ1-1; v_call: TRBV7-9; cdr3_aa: CASSAAGTGGTEAFF; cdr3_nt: TGTGCCAGCAGCGCAGCCGGGACAGGAGGTACTGAAGCTTTCTTT
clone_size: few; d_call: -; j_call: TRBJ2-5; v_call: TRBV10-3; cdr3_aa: CATDGDNRRETQYF; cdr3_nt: TGTGCCACCGACGGGGACAATAGAAGGGAGACCCAGTACTTC
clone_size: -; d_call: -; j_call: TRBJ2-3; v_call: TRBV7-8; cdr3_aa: CASSLQDTQYF; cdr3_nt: TGTGCCAGCAGCTTACAAGATACGCAGTATTTT
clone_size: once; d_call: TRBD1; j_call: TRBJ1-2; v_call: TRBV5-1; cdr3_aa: CASSRTGDNTFDYGYTF; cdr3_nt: TGCGCCAGCAGCCGTACAGGGGACAACACCTTCGACTATGGCTACACCTTC
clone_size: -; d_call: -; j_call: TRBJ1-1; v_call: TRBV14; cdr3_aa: CASSQDQGWRTEAFF; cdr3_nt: TGTGCCAGCAGCCAAGATCAGGGGTGGAGGACTGAAGCTTTCTTT
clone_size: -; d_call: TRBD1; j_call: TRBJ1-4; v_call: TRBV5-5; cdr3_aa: CASSRTGGDEKLFF; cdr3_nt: TGTGCCAGCAGCCGGACAGGGGGGGATGAAAAACTGTTTTTT
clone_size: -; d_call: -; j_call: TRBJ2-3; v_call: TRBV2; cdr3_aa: CASRENTDTQYF; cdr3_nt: TGTGCCAGCAGGGAGAATACAGATACGCAGTATTTT
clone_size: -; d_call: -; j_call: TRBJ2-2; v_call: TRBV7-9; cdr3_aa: CASALGQPNTGELFF; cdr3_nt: TGTGCCAGCGCCCTGGGACAACCAAACACCGGGGAGCTGTTTTTT
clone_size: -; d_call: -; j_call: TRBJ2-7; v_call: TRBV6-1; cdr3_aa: CASRLDNYEQYF; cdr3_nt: TGTGCCAGCAGACTCGACAACTACGAGCAGTACTTC
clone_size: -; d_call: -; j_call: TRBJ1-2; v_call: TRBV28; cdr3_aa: CASQGSGYTF; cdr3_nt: TGTGCCAGCCAGGGAAGTGGCTACACCTTC
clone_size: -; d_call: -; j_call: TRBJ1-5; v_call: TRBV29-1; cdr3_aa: CSVEGGQPQHF; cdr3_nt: TGCAGCGTTGAGGGAGGTCAGCCCCAGCATTTT
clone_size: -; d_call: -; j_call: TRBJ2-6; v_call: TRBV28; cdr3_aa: CASSWPNSGANVLTF; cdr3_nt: TGTGCCAGCAGTTGGCCGAACTCTGGGGCCAACGTCCTGACTTTC
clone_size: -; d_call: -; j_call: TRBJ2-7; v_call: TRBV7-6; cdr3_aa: CASSYLEESYEQYF; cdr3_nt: TGTGCCAGCAGCTACTTGGAGGAATCCTACGAGCAGTACTTC
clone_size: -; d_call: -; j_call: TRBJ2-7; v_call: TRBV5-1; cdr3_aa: CASSGGLSEQYF; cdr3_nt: TGCGCCAGCAGCGGGGGACTGTCCGAGCAGTACTTC
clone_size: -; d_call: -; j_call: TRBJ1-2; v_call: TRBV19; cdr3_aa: CASSPDRTLYGYTF; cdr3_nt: TGTGCCAGTAGCCCAGACAGGACCCTTTATGGCTACACCTTC
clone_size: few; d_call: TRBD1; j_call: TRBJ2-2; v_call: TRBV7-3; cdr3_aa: CASSLSGGTGDGELFF; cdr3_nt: TGTGCCAGCAGCCTCTCCGGGGGGACAGGGGACGGGGAGCTGTTTTTT
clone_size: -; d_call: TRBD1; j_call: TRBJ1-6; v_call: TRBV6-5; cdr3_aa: CASSRQGTPLHF; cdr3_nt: TGTGCCAGCAGTCGACAGGGGACACCCCTCCACTTT
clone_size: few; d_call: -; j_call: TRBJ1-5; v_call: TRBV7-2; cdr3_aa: CASSTNRANQPQHF; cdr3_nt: TGTGCCAGCAGCACTAACAGGGCCAATCAGCCCCAGCATTTT
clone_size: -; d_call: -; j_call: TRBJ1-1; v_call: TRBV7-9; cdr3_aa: CASSLDLGLTEAFF; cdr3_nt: TGTGCCAGCAGCTTAGACCTAGGCCTTACTGAAGCTTTCTTT
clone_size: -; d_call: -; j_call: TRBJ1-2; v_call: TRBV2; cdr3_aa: CASSKAGGRSYGYTF; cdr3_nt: TGTGCCAGCAGCAAGGCCGGGGGGCGCAGCTATGGCTACACCTTC
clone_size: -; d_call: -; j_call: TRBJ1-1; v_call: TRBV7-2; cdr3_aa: CASSQRGGTNTEAFF; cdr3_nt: TGTGCCAGCAGCCAGAGGGGTGGGACAAACACTGAAGCTTTCTTT
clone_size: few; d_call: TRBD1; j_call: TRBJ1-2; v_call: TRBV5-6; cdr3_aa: CASSLGDREVYGYTF; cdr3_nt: TGTGCCAGCAGCTTGGGAGACAGGGAGGTCTATGGCTACACCTTC
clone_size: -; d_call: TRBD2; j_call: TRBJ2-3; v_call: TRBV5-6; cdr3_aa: CASRASGGLNTQYF; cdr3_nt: TGTGCCAGCAGAGCTAGCGGGGGGCTTAATACGCAGTATTTT
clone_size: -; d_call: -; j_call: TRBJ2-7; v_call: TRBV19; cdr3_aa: CASSQGMGNYEQYF; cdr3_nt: TGTGCCAGTAGTCAGGGAATGGGAAACTACGAGCAGTACTTC
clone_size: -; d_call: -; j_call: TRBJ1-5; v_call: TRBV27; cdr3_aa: CASSLYPPGGSNQPQHF; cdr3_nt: TGTGCCAGTAGTTTATATCCCCCGGGGGGGAGCAATCAGCCCCAGCATTTT